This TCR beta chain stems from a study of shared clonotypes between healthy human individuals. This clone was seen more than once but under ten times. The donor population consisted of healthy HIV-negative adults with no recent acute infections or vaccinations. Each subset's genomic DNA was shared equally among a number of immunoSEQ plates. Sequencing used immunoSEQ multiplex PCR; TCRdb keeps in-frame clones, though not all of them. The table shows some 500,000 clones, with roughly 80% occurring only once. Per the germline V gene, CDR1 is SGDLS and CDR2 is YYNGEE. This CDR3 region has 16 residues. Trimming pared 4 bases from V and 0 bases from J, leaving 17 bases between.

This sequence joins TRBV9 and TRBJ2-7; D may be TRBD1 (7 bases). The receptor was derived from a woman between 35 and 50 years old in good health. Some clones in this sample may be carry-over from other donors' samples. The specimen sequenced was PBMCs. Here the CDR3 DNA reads TGTGCCAGCAGCCCCCGAGGAGGGGACAGCTCCTACGAGCAGTACTTC. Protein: CASSPRGGDSSYEQYF.